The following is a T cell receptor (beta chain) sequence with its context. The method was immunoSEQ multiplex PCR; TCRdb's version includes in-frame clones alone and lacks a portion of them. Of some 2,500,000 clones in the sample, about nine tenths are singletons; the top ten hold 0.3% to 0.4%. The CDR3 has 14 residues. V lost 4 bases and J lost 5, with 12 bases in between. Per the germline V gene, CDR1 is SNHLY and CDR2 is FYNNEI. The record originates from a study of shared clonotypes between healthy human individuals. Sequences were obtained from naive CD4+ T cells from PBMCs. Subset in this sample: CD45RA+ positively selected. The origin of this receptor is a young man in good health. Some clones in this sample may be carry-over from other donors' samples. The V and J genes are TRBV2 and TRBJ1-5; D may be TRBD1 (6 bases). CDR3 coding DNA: TGTGCCAGCAGTGCCGGACAGCCGCATCAGCCCCAGCATTTT. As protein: CASSAGQPHQPQHF.